A single sample gave rise to the 32 T cell receptor beta chains below, sequenced in a study of CD8+CD57+ T cells in acquired aplastic anemia. Sequencing was done on patients that had shown CD8+CD57+ cell expansion by flow cytometry. Profiling that covered TCR beta VDJ and CDR3 relied on genomic DNA as its template. Each CDR3 protein is one row after TCRdb ran MiXCR on the reads. Of some 170,000 distinct CDR3 sequences detected, about 64% appear once; the ten largest clones hold approximately 42%. The specimen sequenced was sorted CD4+, CD8+, or CD8+CD57+ T cells (not recorded which) from PBMCs. These receptors were collected from a human donor with aplastic anemia.

This clonotype was detected a few times. This chain connects TRBV2 to TRBJ1-6; D might be TRBD1 (5 bases). This CDR3 region has 13 residues. Trimming stripped 8 bases from V and 7 bases from J, with 12 bases between. Germline V gene sequence: CDR1 SNHLY, CDR2 FYNNEI. The CDR3 reads CASGAGGNSPLHF. DNA of the CDR3: TGTGCCAGCGGGGCAGGAGGGAATTCACCCCTCCACTTT.

V usage is TRBV10-1 and J usage is TRBJ1-2, with 9 bases aligning to TRBD1. Germline V CDR1 and CDR2: WNHNN, SYGVQD (reference sequence). The V gene end was trimmed by 3 bases and the J gene end by 7 bases; junction bases not matched to a gene: 6. CDR3 length equals 14 residues. CDR3 loop: CASSDPGQGIGYTF. In DNA form, the CDR3 reads TGCGCCAGCAGTGATCCAGGACAGGGGATTGGCTACACCTTC.

This rearrangement joins TRBV2 to TRBJ2-7; D is possibly TRBD1 (5 bases). V was clipped by 6 bases and J by 0 bases, with 12 bases between them. Germline-derived CDR1 and CDR2 are SNHLY and FYNNEI. The CDR3 length is 14 residues. As DNA, the CDR3 is TGTGCCAGCAGCACAGGATCCCGCTCCTACGAGCAGTACTTC. As protein: CASSTGSRSYEQYF.

Comments on this clonotype: Relative to the germline gene, one junction end is altered; a read error may explain this. The chain employs TRBV7-8 and TRBJ1-6; D is perhaps TRBD1 (5 bases). Germline CDR1 is SGHVS and CDR2 is FQNEAQ. This CDR3 is built from 16 residues. As DNA, the CDR3 is TGTGCCAGCAGCCCGACGGACACGGATTATAATTCGCCCCTCCACTTT. This sequence encodes CASSPTDTDYNSPLHF.

This clonotype was counted only a few times. This chain links TRBV7-8 with TRBJ2-5; TRBD2 matches at 8 bases. Per germline, CDR1 SGHVS and CDR2 FQNEAQ. V shed 3 bases, J shed 4 bases, and the junction held 10 bases outside the gene matches. The CDR3 contains 16 residues. CDR3 sequence (DNA): TGTGCCAGCAGCTTTCTCCCGGGGGGGAACTCAGAGACCCAGTACTTC. Translated: CASSFLPGGNSETQYF.

There are a few counts of this clonotype. CDR3 nucleotide sequence: TGCGCCAGCAGCTCGGGACAGACTCACACTGAAGCTTTCTTT. This gives the protein CASSSGQTHTEAFF. The V gene is TRBV5-1, the J gene TRBJ1-1, with 7 nucleotides matching TRBD1. The CDR3 has 14 residues. The V segment lost 3 bases and the J segment 3 bases; nucleotides outside the gene matches: 5. Germline V gene data show CDR1 as SGHRS and CDR2 as YFSETQ.

The chain employs TRBV6-4 and TRBJ2-1, with 8 bases lining up with TRBD1. This CDR3 is built from 13 residues. With 3 bases clipped from V and 10 bases from J, the junction kept 5 bases outside the gene matches. CDR1 is MRHNA and CDR2 is SNTAGT in the germline V gene. The CDR3 coding sequence is TGTGCCAGCAGTGATTCAACAGGGGGGGAGCAGTTCTTC. This encodes CASSDSTGGEQFF.

The CDR3 loop reads CASSLQVEGTYEQYF. The CDR3 DNA follows: TGTGCCAGCAGCCTCCAGGTGGAGGGGACCTACGAGCAGTACTTC. V usage is TRBV7-9 and J usage is TRBJ2-7; D may be TRBD2 (6 bases). Germline CDR1 reads SEHNR; CDR2 reads FQNEAQ (reference sequence). This CDR3 contains 15 residues. Trimming pared 5 bases from V and 2 bases from J, leaving 16 bases between.

The gene calls are TRBV12-3 or TRBV12-4 and TRBJ2-7; 13 nucleotides line up with TRBD2. Trimming removed 2 bases from V and 5 bases from J; junction bases left unmatched: 6. This CDR3 is 16 amino acids long. As DNA, the CDR3 is TGTGCCAGCAGTTTACCCGGACTAGCGGGAGCACACGAGCAGTACTTC. Encoded protein: CASSLPGLAGAHEQYF.

This clonotype occurred a few times. The rearrangement uses TRBV14 and TRBJ1-2; tentatively, D is TRBD1 (6 bases). Germline assignment: CDR1 SGHDN and CDR2 FVKESK. The CDR3 consists of 12 residues. V was shortened by 5 bases and J by 7 bases, with 11 bases between the two germline ends. As DNA, the CDR3 is TGTGCCAGCAGCACAGGGAGGGTTGGCTACACCTTC. Encoded protein: CASSTGRVGYTF.

There are a few counts of this clonotype. The chain links TRBV5-1 to TRBJ2-7; D not certain. The CDR3 totals 13 residues. Trimming removed 7 bases at V and 0 bases at J, with 11 bases between. CDR1 and CDR2 from the germline V gene are SGHRS and YFSETQ. CDR3: CASAFFASYEQYF. The CDR3 DNA sequence: TGCGCCAGCGCCTTTTTCGCCTCCTACGAGCAGTACTTC.

This clonotype was recorded a few times. The chain is built from TRBV5-5 and TRBJ1-2, with D uncertain. The CDR3 sequence is 11 residues long. Germline assignment: CDR1 SGHKS and CDR2 YYEKEE (reference sequence). The V end was cut by 0 bases, the J end by 8 bases, with 5 bases between. The DNA of the CDR3 is TGTGCCAGCAGCTTGGATGGGGGCTACACCTTC. The encoded protein is CASSLDGGYTF.

This sequence joins TRBV6-1 and TRBJ2-6; D gene ambiguous. Germline values: CDR1 MNHNS, CDR2 SASEGT. V was clipped by 2 bases and J by 0 bases, with 5 bases between them. CDR3 length: 15 residues. CDR3 region: CASSETVSGANVLTF. For the CDR3, the DNA is TGTGCCAGCAGTGAAACGGTCTCTGGGGCCAACGTCCTGACTTTC.

This chain links TRBV20-1 with TRBJ2-1; 8 positions match TRBD2. The germline V gene has CDR1 DFQATT and CDR2 SNEGSKA (reference sequence). V dropped 5 bases and J dropped 9; count of bases not matched to a gene: 6. The length of the CDR3 is 12 residues. CDR3 loop: CSALRGGSEQFF. The CDR3 DNA reads as TGCAGTGCTTTACGGGGGGGGAGTGAGCAGTTCTTC.

The chain employs TRBV20-1 and TRBJ1-6; D call uncertain. Per germline, CDR1 DFQATT and CDR2 SNEGSKA (reference sequence). The CDR3 is made up of 14 amino acids. The V gene lost 5 bases and the J gene lost 0 bases, with 8 bases spanning the gap. The CDR3 spells CSALSGSYNSPLHF. CDR3 DNA: TGCAGTGCTCTTTCTGGCTCCTATAATTCACCCCTCCACTTT.

The chain uses TRBV7-4 and TRBJ2-1; D remains ambiguous. CDR3 length equals 15 residues. The ends were cut back, 4 bases at V and 2 bases at J, with 12 bases in the middle. Germline loops: CDR1 SGHVT, CDR2 SQSDAQ. The CDR3 region has the DNA TGTGCCAGCAGCTGGGATGAAAATCCCTACAATGAGCAGTTCTTC. It codes for CASSWDENPYNEQFF.

The CDR3 DNA is TGCGCCAGCAGCTTGGAACAGGGAGGGGTTTCTGGCTACACCTTC. This translates into CASSLEQGGVSGYTF. The chain carries TRBV5-1 and TRBJ1-2; possibly TRBD1 for D (6 bases). V was shortened by 0 bases and J by 7 bases, with 16 bases between the two germline ends. The germline V gene encodes CDR1 SGHRS and CDR2 YFSETQ. The CDR3 runs to 15 residues.

This chain joins TRBV2 and TRBJ2-6, with 7 bases identical to TRBD1. The V gene's germline CDR1 is SNHLY and CDR2 FYNNEI. V was clipped by 3 bases and J by 0 bases; unmatched bases: 5. The CDR3 spans 17 residues. The CDR3 sequence is CASSDETGNSGANVLTF. CDR3 bases: TGTGCCAGCAGTGACGAGACAGGGAACTCTGGGGCCAACGTCCTGACTTTC.

This clonotype has only one observation. The rearrangement uses TRBV7-8 and TRBJ1-6; D call uncertain. This CDR3 region has 15 residues. Trimming took off 1 base at V and 11 bases at J, with 15 bases between the two ends. From germline, CDR1 is SGHVS and CDR2 FQNEAQ. CDR3 nucleotides: TGTGCCAGCAGCTTAGACTTCCAGCGTAGAGCACCCCTCCACTTT. Its protein is CASSLDFQRRAPLHF.

This chain links TRBV4-3 with TRBJ1-6; tentatively, D is TRBD1 (5 bases). Germline V gene data show CDR1 as LGHNA and CDR2 as YSLEER. V lost 1 base, J lost 7 bases, and 23 bases lay in between. CDR3 length equals 19 residues. CDR3 sequence reads: CASSQALRGGAGPNSPLHF. CDR3 DNA: TGCGCCAGCAGCCAAGCCCTCCGAGGAGGGGCAGGGCCAAATTCACCCCTCCACTTT.

The chain combines TRBV29-1 with TRBJ2-7, with D maybe TRBD1 (5 bases). The ends were cut back, 4 bases at V and 4 bases at J, with 17 bases in the middle. CDR1 is SQVTM, CDR2 ANQGSEA, per germline. This CDR3 comprises 14 residues. CDR3 in DNA: TGCAGCGTTGTGGGTTCAGGGTTAAGATACGAGCAGTACTTC. Protein sequence: CSVVGSGLRYEQYF.

The V call is TRBV11-2, the J call TRBJ2-5; 12 nucleotides align to TRBD2. The germline CDR1 and CDR2 sequences are SGHAT and FQNNGV. The V segment lost 5 bases and the J segment 5 bases; nucleotides outside the gene matches: 6. The CDR3 has 15 amino acids. CDR3 protein: CASSRTSGEGETQYF. The CDR3 nucleotides are TGTGCCAGCAGCCGGACTAGCGGGGAGGGGGAGACCCAGTACTTC.

This sequence joins TRBV10-3 and TRBJ2-7; 7 positions agree with TRBD1. Germline V gene sequence: CDR1 ENHRY, CDR2 SYGVKD. The CDR3 contains 14 residues. The ends lost 3 bases at V and 3 bases at J; junction bases unmatched: 5. Here the CDR3 DNA reads TGTGCCATCAGTGATTCGGGACAGCACTACGAGCAGTACTTC. Protein: CAISDSGQHYEQYF.

This clonotype has a count of ten or more. V usage is TRBV12-3 or TRBV12-4 and J usage is TRBJ2-7; D is unresolved. The CDR3 sequence is 15 residues long. Trimming stripped 4 bases from V and 3 bases from J, with 16 bases between. The CDR3 here is CASSSTRQDHYEQYF. The DNA for the CDR3 is TGTGCCAGCAGTTCTACCCGGCAGGACCACTACGAGCAGTACTTC.

V and J are TRBV7-6 and TRBJ2-7; D uncertain. Germline CDR1 SGHVS, CDR2 FNYEAQ. The CDR3 loop spans 14 amino acids. The ends were cut back, 5 bases at V and 0 bases at J, with 11 bases in the middle. Written as DNA, the CDR3 is TGTGCCAGCAGCCTTGGTCAAAGCTCCTACGAGCAGTACTTC. This translates into CASSLGQSSYEQYF.

The V gene is TRBV7-6, the J gene TRBJ1-3; TRBD1 is a possible D gene (6 bases). This CDR3 region has 15 residues. Germline V gene data show CDR1 as SGHVS and CDR2 as FNYEAQ. V was cut by 5 bases and J by 4 bases, with 15 bases left in between. CDR3 sequence: CASSPLQGEGNTIYF. The DNA for the CDR3 is TGTGCCAGCAGCCCTCTACAGGGAGAAGGAAACACCATATATTTT. Looking up the rest from reference TRBV7-6 and TRBJ1-3 gives the full variable domain: GAGVSQSPRYKVTKRGQDVALRCDPISGHVSLYWYRQALGQGPEFLTYFNYEAQQDKSGLPNDRFSAERPEGSISTLTIQRTEQRDSAMYRCASSPLQGEGNTIYFGEGSWLTVV.

This chain joins TRBV15 and TRBJ2-1; 9 nucleotides align to TRBD1. CDR3 length equals 15 residues. Trimming took 0 bases from V and 10 from J; bases not matched to a gene: 7. Germline CDR1 reads LNHNV; CDR2 reads YYDKDF (reference sequence). Written as DNA, the CDR3 is TGTGCCACCAGCAGAGATACAGGGGGCACCGGGGAGCAGTTCTTC. This codes for CATSRDTGGTGEQFF.

This chain connects TRBV7-4 to TRBJ2-1, with D possibly TRBD1 on 6 matching bases. The germline V gene encodes CDR1 SGHVT and CDR2 SQSDAQ. The ends were cut back, 2 bases at V and 10 bases at J, with 12 bases in the middle. The CDR3 consists of 13 residues. The CDR3 nucleotides are TGTGCCAGCAGCTTATCCAGGGGTTTCGAGCAGTTCTTC. This codes for CASSLSRGFEQFF.

The rearrangement uses TRBV20-1 and TRBJ1-6; tentative D call: TRBD1 (5 bases). Trimming pared 1 base from V and 7 bases from J, leaving 20 bases between. Germline V gene lookup returns CDR1 DFQATT and CDR2 SNEGSKA (reference sequence). This CDR3 has 17 amino acids. CDR3 amino acids: CSARAGRTTVGNSPLHF. The CDR3 bases are TGCAGTGCTAGAGCGGGACGCACAACAGTCGGAAATTCACCCCTCCACTTT.

The CDR3 protein is CSSAGTGGNEQFF. Here the CDR3 DNA reads TGCAGCAGTGCCGGGACAGGGGGCAATGAGCAGTTCTTC. The rearrangement joins TRBV29-1 to TRBJ2-1; 11 nucleotides line up with TRBD1. The CDR3 is made up of 13 amino acids. Germline V gene sequence: CDR1 SQVTM, CDR2 ANQGSEA. V shed 8 bases, J shed 6 bases, and the junction held 6 bases outside the gene matches.

This clonotype was recorded only once. This chain joins TRBV9 and TRBJ2-5, with a tentative D call TRBD2 (6 bases). V was shortened by 3 bases and J by 4 bases, with 10 bases between the two germline ends. Per germline, CDR1 SGDLS and CDR2 YYNGEE. The CDR3 length is 13 residues. The chain's CDR3 is CASSGREAETQYF. CDR3 in DNA: TGTGCCAGCAGCGGGAGGGAAGCAGAGACCCAGTACTTC.

This clonotype occurred many times. The CDR3 spells CASSGDSNQPQYF. In nucleotides, the CDR3 is TGTGCCAGCAGTGGGGACAGCAATCAGCCCCAGTACTTC. The V gene is TRBV6-4, the J gene TRBJ2-5; 7 positions agree with TRBD1. Per the germline V gene, CDR1 is MRHNA and CDR2 is SNTAGT. The CDR3 contains 13 residues. The V gene end was trimmed by 4 bases and the J gene end by 9 bases; junction bases not matched to a gene: 8.